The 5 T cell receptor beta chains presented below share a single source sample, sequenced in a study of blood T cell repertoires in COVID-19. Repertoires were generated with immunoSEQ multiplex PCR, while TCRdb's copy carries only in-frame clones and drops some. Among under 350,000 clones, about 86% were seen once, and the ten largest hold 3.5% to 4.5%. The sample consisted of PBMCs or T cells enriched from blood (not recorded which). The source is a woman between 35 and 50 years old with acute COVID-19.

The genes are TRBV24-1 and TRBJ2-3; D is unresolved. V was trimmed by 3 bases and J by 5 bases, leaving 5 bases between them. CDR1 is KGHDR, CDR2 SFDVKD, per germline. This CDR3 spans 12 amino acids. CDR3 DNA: TGTGCCACCAGTGATCCGGTAGATACGCAGTATTTT. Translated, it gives CATSDPVDTQYF.

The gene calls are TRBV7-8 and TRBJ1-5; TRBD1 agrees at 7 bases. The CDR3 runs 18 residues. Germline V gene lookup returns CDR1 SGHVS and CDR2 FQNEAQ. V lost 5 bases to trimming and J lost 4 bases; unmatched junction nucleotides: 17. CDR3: CASSTQIGGDRVNQPQHF. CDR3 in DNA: TGTGCCAGCAGCACCCAAATCGGTGGGGACAGAGTTAATCAGCCCCAGCATTTT.

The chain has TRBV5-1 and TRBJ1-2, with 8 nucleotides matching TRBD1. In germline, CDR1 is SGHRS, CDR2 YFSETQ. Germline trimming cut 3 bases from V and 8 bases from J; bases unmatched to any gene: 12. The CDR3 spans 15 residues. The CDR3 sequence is CASSYSGDRGGGYTF. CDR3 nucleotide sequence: TGCGCCAGCAGCTATTCAGGAGACAGGGGAGGCGGCTACACCTTC.

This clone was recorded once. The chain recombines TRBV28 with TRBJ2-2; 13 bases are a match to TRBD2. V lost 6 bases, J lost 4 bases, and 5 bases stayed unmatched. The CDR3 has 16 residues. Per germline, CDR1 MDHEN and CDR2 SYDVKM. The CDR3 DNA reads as TGTGCCAGCAGAACTACTAGCGGGAGGGGCACCGGGGAGCTGTTTTTT. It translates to CASRTTSGRGTGELFF.

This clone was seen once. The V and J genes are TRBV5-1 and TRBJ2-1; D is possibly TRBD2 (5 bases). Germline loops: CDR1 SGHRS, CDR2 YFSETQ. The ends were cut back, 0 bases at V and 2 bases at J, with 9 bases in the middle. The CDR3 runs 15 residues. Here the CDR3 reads CASSLGGLTYNEQFF. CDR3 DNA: TGCGCCAGCAGCTTGGGCGGGCTCACCTACAATGAGCAGTTCTTC.